This T cell receptor beta chain was observed in a study of CD8 T cells in ankylosing spondylitis (dated by TCRdb to about 2017). Background for the entire study: To find TCR variants linked to disease, the study profiled T cell receptor beta repertoires in ankylosing spondylitis patients and healthy donors. The full study cohort comprised about 24 ankylosing spondylitis patients and 85 to 120 healthy donors. Samples of peripheral blood were taken, and for ankylosing spondylitis patients, synovial fluid was collected as well. What the research found in general, with its limitations: The disease-linked clones showed a CD8+ phenotype and occurred at relatively low frequencies in peripheral blood. A TCR beta motif of several highly homologous amino acid variants appeared characteristic of blood from ankylosing spondylitis patients. Some TCR beta motif variants had previously been reported in synovial fluid and blood of reactive arthritis patients, which suggested common disease-initiation mechanisms. According to the report, matched synovial fluid samples from ankylosing spondylitis patients were significantly enriched for the disease-linked clones.

The CDR3 goes from the cysteine to the phenylalanine over 16 residues. Just CDR3 DNA is preserved here, 48 bases in frame from base 1. From V the trimming removes 6 bases and from J it removes 3 bases, while the gene matches leave 10 bases of the junction unaccounted for. The germline V gene gives CDR1 as MNHNS and CDR2 as SASEGT. Sequencing used an Illumina HiSeq 2500. Quantitative 5'-RACE with molecular barcodes was used to prepare TCR beta libraries. Per the authors' processing: A new computational method, built on a probabilistic model of VDJ rearrangement, was used to identify disease-linked TCR variants. TCRdb cleaned the public reads at Q25 with fastp, built clones with MiXCR and kept in-frame beta chains. Rows are unified per CDR3 protein, each entry keeping the most common DNA and genes. For this entry, the V and J calls and clone size follow TCRdb and not the study's own pipeline. The sample includes 350,000 or so distinct CDR3 sequences, with around 15% observed a single time. Approximately 0.99% of the sample rests with the top ten.

The sample holds a few counts of this clonotype. The clone's antigen remains unknown. No base-level quality is on record; no much larger clone is a single base apart. The sequence was obtained from a male donor with ankylosing spondylitis or in good health (not recorded which). Rearrangement joined TRBV6-1 to TRBJ1-2, with 10 bases in between that match TRBD1. Sequencing input: blood, either unsorted or a sorted T cell fraction (not recorded which). In nucleotide form, the sequence is TGTGCCAGCAGCATCGCAGTCGGGACAGGGGACTATGGCTACACCTTC. Its protein reads: CASSIAVGTGDYGYTF.